The source of this T cell receptor beta chain is a study of cytomegalovirus exposure and HLA in healthy donors. Study-level findings and limits: TCR beta V- and J-gene trimming, according to a later analysis, was linked to a missense DCLRE1C variant.

For this clone: What it binds is not known.

Per germline, CDR1 ENHRY and CDR2 SYGVKD. The CDR3 covers 23 residues. Trimming cost V 0 bases and J 7 bases; bases outside gene matches: 29. PCR was performed using 60 Vbeta and 13 Jbeta primers. Sequenced by immunoSEQ multiplex PCR; TCRdb stores in-frame clones only, minus some. In the table there are some 180,000 clones, over 65% of which are singletons. Sequences were obtained from PBMCs. The chain has TRBV10-3 and TRBJ2-1, with TRBD2 matching over 8 bases. The source of this sequence is a woman in her twenties or thirties in good health and CMV-seronegative. This CDR3 is CAISESTVFLWTRTSGDSNEQFF. CDR3 in DNA: TGTGCCATCAGTGAGTCGACGGTGTTTCTCTGGACCCGAACTAGCGGAGATAGTAATGAGCAGTTCTTC.